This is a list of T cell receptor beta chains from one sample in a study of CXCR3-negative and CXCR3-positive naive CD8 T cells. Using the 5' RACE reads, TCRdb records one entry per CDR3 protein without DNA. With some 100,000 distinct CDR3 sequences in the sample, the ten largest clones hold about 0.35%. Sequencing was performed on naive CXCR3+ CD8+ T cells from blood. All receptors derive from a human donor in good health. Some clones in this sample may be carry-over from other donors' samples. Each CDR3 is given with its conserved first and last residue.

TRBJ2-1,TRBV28,CASSFLGYNEQFF
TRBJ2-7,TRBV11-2,CACSLASRHEQYF
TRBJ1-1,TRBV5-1,CASSLAGQLNTEAFF
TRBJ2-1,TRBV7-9,CASSSRQGQANEQFF
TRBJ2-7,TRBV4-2,CASSREAGATYEQYF
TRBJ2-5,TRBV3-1,CASSQTSRLAGGVETQYF
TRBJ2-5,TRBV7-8,CASSFSSGRETQYF
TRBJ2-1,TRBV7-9,CASSPGTREGNEQFF
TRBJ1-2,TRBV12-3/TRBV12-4,CASSLAGQGGYGYTF
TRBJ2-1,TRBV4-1,CASSQSRGLAGNEQFF
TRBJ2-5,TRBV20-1,CSARGPGGLSGREDVRQETQYF
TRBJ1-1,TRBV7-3,CASSLRLDTEAFF
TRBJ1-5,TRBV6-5,CASSYSGKSNQPQHF
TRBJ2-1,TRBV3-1,CASSQVGGQFF
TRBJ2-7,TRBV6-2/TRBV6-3,CASSAPPGVEQYF
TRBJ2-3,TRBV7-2,CASSQLALAGGLTDTQYF
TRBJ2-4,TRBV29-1,CSVGGLGTDIQYF
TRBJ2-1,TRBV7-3,CARSPNSASSYNEQFF
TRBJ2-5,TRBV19,CASSISTPAYQETQYF
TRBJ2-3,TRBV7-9,CASSPYQAGSTDTQYF
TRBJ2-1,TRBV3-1,CASSPRPLAGGPSSYNEQFF
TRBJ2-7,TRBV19,CAISLGRAYEQYF
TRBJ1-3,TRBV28,CASSVTGIGSGNTIYF
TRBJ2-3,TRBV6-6,CASTKTSGEDTDTQYF
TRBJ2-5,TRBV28,CASRLLFGVEETQYF
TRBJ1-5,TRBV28,CASRARQAGSNQPQHF
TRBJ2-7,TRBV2,CASGGAYEQYF
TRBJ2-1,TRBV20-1,CSEVQRDYNEQFF
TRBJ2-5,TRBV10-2,CASSEGEYQYF
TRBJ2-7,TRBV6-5,CASSSPGRSYEQYF
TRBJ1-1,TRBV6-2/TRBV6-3,CASTITRLGNTEAFF
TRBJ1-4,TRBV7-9,CASSTVPGQYNEKLFF
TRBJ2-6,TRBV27,CASSHGPSGANVLTF
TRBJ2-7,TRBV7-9,CASSLQVGRGFYEQYF
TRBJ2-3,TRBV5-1,CASSLGLAGVGDTQYF
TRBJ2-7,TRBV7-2,CASSLARDFLYEQYF
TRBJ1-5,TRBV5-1,CASSLNGNQPQHF
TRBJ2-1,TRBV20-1,CSARNFWTGDYNEQFF
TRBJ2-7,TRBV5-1,CASSLAGTGPYEQYF
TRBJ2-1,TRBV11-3,CGSSWKFGDNDEQFF
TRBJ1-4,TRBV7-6,CASSLEVDRYNEKLFF
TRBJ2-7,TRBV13,CASSYRRDRPYEQYF
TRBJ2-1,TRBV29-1,CSVITWERSSYNEQFF
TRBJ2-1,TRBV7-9,CASSLGYPDNEQFF
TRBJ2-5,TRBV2,CASSVGLTGLETQYF
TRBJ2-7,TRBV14,CASSQAGAGEQYF
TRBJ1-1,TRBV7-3,CASSPNTGFPTEAFF
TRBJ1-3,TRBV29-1,CSVEGGGDRSGNTIYF
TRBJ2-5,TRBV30,CACRDRGKETQYF
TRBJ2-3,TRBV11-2,CASSLIRGRTDTQYF
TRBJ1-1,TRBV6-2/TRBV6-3,CASSSSLNTEAFF
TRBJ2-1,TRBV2,CASIREGNEQFF
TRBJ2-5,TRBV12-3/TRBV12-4,CASSSVGRETQYF
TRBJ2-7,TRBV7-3,CASSEVPGVEQYF